The clone carrying this TCR beta chain was recorded a few times. This CDR3 has 13 amino acids. CDR1 SNHLY and CDR2 FYNNEI come from the germline V gene. V lost 3 bases, J lost 1 base, and 4 bases lay in between. One entry per CDR3 protein, called by TCRdb with MiXCR from the RT-PCR reads. The table lists roughly 960,000 distinct CDR3 sequences, roughly 17% of them singletons. This sample is part of a study of patients and donors after allogeneic stem cell transplantation. The V call is TRBV2, the J call TRBJ1-3; D is ambiguous. The clonotype originates from a human donor who was either an allogeneic HSCT recipient or a stem cell or donor lymphocyte infusion donor (not recorded which). It is not recorded whose cells these are; they may come from a transplant donor. Material: blood, either unsorted or a sorted T cell fraction (not recorded which). CDR3: CASSERSGNTIYF. The CDR3 bases are TGTGCCAGCAGTGAGCGATCTGGAAACACCATATATTTT.